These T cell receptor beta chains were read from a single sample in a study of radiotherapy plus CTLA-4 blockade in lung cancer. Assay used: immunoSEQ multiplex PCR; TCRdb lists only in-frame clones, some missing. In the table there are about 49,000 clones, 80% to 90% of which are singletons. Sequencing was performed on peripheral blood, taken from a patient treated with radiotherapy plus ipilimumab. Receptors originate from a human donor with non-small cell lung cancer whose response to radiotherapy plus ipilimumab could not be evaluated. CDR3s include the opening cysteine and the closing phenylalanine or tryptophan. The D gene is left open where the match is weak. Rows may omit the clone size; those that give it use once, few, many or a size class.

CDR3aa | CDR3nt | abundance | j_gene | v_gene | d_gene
CASSPTGINEQYF | TGTGCCAGCTCACCGACAGGGATCAACGAGCAGTACTTC | . | TRBJ2-7 | TRBV18 | TRBD1
CASSRGHDTQYF | TGCGCCAGCAGCCGCGGACACGATACGCAGTATTTT | . | TRBJ2-3 | TRBV4-3 | .
CASSSPLAGGMQETQYF | TGTGCCAGCAGCTCCCCTTTAGCGGGAGGGATGCAAGAGACCCAGTACTTC | few | TRBJ2-5 | TRBV11-2 | TRBD2
CASSLRIGGGEKLFF | TGTGCCAGCAGCTTACGGATCGGGGGTGGTGAAAAACTGTTTTTT | . | TRBJ1-4 | TRBV7-2 | .
CASSLAGLLEAFF | TGCGCCAGCAGTCTCGCGGGCCTCCTTGAAGCTTTCTTT | . | TRBJ1-1 | TRBV23-1 | .
CATGDRAPMNTEAFF | TGTGCCACCGGAGACAGGGCCCCTATGAACACTGAAGCTTTCTTT | . | TRBJ1-1 | TRBV6-6 | TRBD1
CASTSGRPDTQYF | TGTGCCAGCACTAGCGGGAGGCCAGATACGCAGTATTTT | . | TRBJ2-3 | TRBV5-4 | TRBD2
CASSPGLALSYEQYF | TGTGCCAGCTCACCGGGACTAGCGCTCTCCTACGAGCAGTACTTC | . | TRBJ2-7 | TRBV18 | TRBD2
CASSLLASTDTQYF | TGTGCCAGCAGCTTACTAGCGAGCACAGATACGCAGTATTTT | . | TRBJ2-3 | TRBV5-8 | TRBD2
CASSLWTLANTGELFF | TGTGCCAGCAGCTTATGGACACTAGCAAACACCGGGGAGCTGTTTTTT | . | TRBJ2-2 | TRBV11-2 | .
CASSLGSTERETQYF | TGCGCCAGCAGCTTGGGTAGCACTGAAAGGGAGACCCAGTACTTC | . | TRBJ2-5 | TRBV5-1 | .
CASSIDMLARTASGNTIYF | TGTGCCAGTAGTATAGATATGCTAGCCCGGACAGCCTCTGGAAACACCATATATTTT | . | TRBJ1-3 | TRBV19 | .
CASNSFGGQETQYF | TGTGCCAGTAATTCCTTCGGGGGCCAAGAGACCCAGTACTTC | few | TRBJ2-5 | TRBV19 | .
CASSLGRGPYEQYF | TGTGCCAGCAGCTTGGGTAGGGGCCCCTACGAGCAGTACTTC | . | TRBJ2-7 | TRBV7-2 | .
CASSESPPHGYTF | TGTGCCAGCAGTGAGAGTCCCCCACATGGCTACACCTTC | . | TRBJ1-2 | TRBV6-1 | .
CASSRSSRGSGELFF | TGTGCCAGCAGCCGATCGTCCCGGGGGTCCGGGGAGCTGTTTTTT | . | TRBJ2-2 | TRBV7-9 | .
CASSSNRANTEAFF | TGTGCCAGCAGCTCAAACAGGGCGAACACTGAAGCTTTCTTT | few | TRBJ1-1 | TRBV7-6 | .
CASSVVGQGYEQFF | TGTGCCAGCAGCGTAGTAGGACAGGGCTATGAGCAGTTCTTC | . | TRBJ2-1 | TRBV9 | TRBD1
CASSFRGLNTEAFF | TGTGCCAGCAGTTTCCGGGGGTTGAACACTGAAGCTTTCTTT | once | TRBJ1-1 | TRBV27 | .
CASSETGMVDEKLFF | TGTGCCAGCAGCGAGACAGGGATGGTCGATGAAAAACTGTTTTTT | once | TRBJ1-4 | TRBV9 | TRBD1
CASSPRGPMNTEAFF | TGTGCCAGCAGCCCCCGCGGGCCCATGAACACTGAAGCTTTCTTT | . | TRBJ1-1 | TRBV7-2 | .
CASSISRTGKSGNTIYF | TGTGCCAGTAGTATCTCTCGGACAGGGAAGTCTGGAAACACCATATATTTT | . | TRBJ1-3 | TRBV19 | TRBD1
CATEPEYNNEQFF | TGTGCCACCGAGCCGGAGTACAACAATGAGCAGTTCTTC | . | TRBJ2-1 | TRBV19 | .
CASSKTGVYEQYF | TGTGCCAGCTCCAAGACGGGAGTCTACGAGCAGTACTTC | . | TRBJ2-7 | TRBV9 | .
CASSTSGRLYNEQFF | TGTGCCAGCAGCACCAGCGGGAGGCTTTACAATGAGCAGTTCTTC | . | TRBJ2-1 | TRBV7-8 | TRBD2
CASSSGGGGTGELFF | TGTGCCAGCAGTTCAGGGGGCGGGGGCACCGGGGAGCTGTTTTTT | . | TRBJ2-2 | TRBV6-1 | .
CASSKNIQSRNEKLFF | TGTGCCAGCAGCAAAAACATACAGTCAAGGAATGAAAAACTGTTTTTT | . | TRBJ1-4 | TRBV7-9 | .
CASSYSSGSNQPQHF | TGTGCCAGCAGTTACTCTTCGGGGAGCAATCAGCCCCAGCATTTT | few | TRBJ1-5 | TRBV6-6 | .
CASSFPTPHQPQHF | TGTGCCAGCAGTTTTCCCACTCCCCATCAGCCCCAGCATTTT | . | TRBJ1-5 | TRBV28 | .
CASSPDRAASGNTIYF | TGTGCCAGCAGCCCGGACAGGGCCGCCTCTGGAAACACCATATATTTT | . | TRBJ1-3 | TRBV27 | TRBD1
CASSLGGTYTDTQYF | TGTGCCAGCAGCCTCGGGGGGACATACACAGATACGCAGTATTTT | . | TRBJ2-3 | TRBV9 | .
CASSLVGSWNEQFF | TGTGCCAGCAGCTTGGTCGGGAGCTGGAATGAGCAGTTCTTC | large | TRBJ2-1 | TRBV5-6 | .
CASSRDSGQFGGYTF | TGTGCCAGCTCACGCGATTCTGGACAGTTTGGTGGCTACACCTTC | . | TRBJ1-2 | TRBV18 | .
CASRSSGTSGSDTQYF | TGTGCCAGCAGATCCTCCGGGACTAGCGGTTCAGATACGCAGTATTTT | . | TRBJ2-3 | TRBV6-6 | TRBD2
CASSLGQIINTEAFF | TGTGCCAGCAGCTTAGGCCAGATAATTAACACTGAAGCTTTCTTT | . | TRBJ1-1 | TRBV7-2 | .
CASSLGDRPTGTEAFF | TGTGCCAGCAGCTTAGGGGACAGGCCTACCGGGACTGAAGCTTTCTTT | . | TRBJ1-1 | TRBV7-2 | TRBD1
CASMADRDSYNEQFF | TGTGCCAGTATGGCCGACAGGGACTCCTACAATGAGCAGTTCTTC | once | TRBJ2-1 | TRBV19 | TRBD1
CASSLRTDTQYF | TGTGCCAGCAGTTTGCGGACAGATACGCAGTATTTT | . | TRBJ2-3 | TRBV28 | .
CASSYVGADNEQFF | TGTGCCAGCAGTTACGTGGGGGCAGACAATGAGCAGTTCTTC | . | TRBJ2-1 | TRBV6-5 | .
CASSVGGDSYNEQFF | TGTGCCAGCAGCGTAGGGGGGGACTCCTACAATGAGCAGTTCTTC | . | TRBJ2-1 | TRBV9 | .
CASSLYGGQIQYF | TGTGCCAGCAGTTTGTACGGGGGTCAGATTCAGTACTTC | . | TRBJ2-4 | TRBV27 | .
CASSLGQPNTEAFF | TGTGCCAGTAGCCTAGGACAGCCGAACACTGAAGCTTTCTTT | . | TRBJ1-1 | TRBV19 | .
CASSGTRTGVNYGYTF | TGTGCCAGCAGCGGGACGAGGACAGGGGTTAACTATGGCTACACCTTC | . | TRBJ1-2 | TRBV5-5 | TRBD1
CASSQDRGSPEAFF | TGCGCCAGCAGCCAAGATCGCGGAAGTCCTGAAGCTTTCTTT | few | TRBJ1-1 | TRBV4-3 | .